This T cell receptor beta chain is drawn from a study of blood T cell repertoires in COVID-19. Study overall: Samples representing acute and convalescent COVID-19 were sourced from the United States, Italy and Spain.

Assay used: immunoSEQ multiplex PCR; TCRdb lists only in-frame clones, some missing. The sample holds around 420,000 clones, approximately 85% seen once. The age range of participants was 18 to 89 years, with residence in more than 20 US areas. Each participant's cohort was designated according to participant-reported clinical history. The CDR3 sequence is 14 residues long. Germline V CDR1 and CDR2: LGHDT, YNNKEL (reference sequence). V lost 4 bases and J 3 bases, leaving 9 bases between the germline ends. The rearrangement uses TRBV3-1 (or the pseudogene TRBV3-2) and TRBJ2-2; D is uncertain. The sequencing sample was made of PBMCs or T cells enriched from blood (not recorded which). The sequence derives from a woman in her forties with acute COVID-19. The CDR3 DNA reads as TGTGCCAGCAGCCCCCAGCAGGACACCGGGGAGCTGTTTTTT. It specifies CASSPQQDTGELFF.